One sample yielded the 21 T cell receptor beta chains listed below, sequenced in a study of cytomegalovirus exposure and HLA in healthy donors. The PCR employed 60 Vbeta primers together with 13 Jbeta primers. Method: immunoSEQ multiplex PCR; TCRdb's copy keeps in-frame clones and lacks some. The top ten hold 3.5% to 4.5% of the sample, which has about 120,000 clones, around 86% seen once. The sample taken for sequencing was PBMCs. The receptors stem from a woman aged 25 to 39 in good health and CMV-seronegative.

This clone has only one observation. This chain joins TRBV2 and TRBJ2-5, with 11 bases aligning to TRBD1. The germline V gene has CDR1 SNHLY and CDR2 FYNNEI. The CDR3 has 13 residues. V shed 3 bases and J 9 bases; nucleotides not matched to a gene: 3. The CDR3 reads CASSEGDRGAQYF. The CDR3 DNA reads as TGTGCCAGCAGTGAGGGGGACAGGGGGGCCCAGTACTTC.

The gene calls are TRBV28 and TRBJ1-1, with 7 positions matching TRBD1. The CDR3 has 14 amino acids. The ends lost 5 bases at V and 7 bases at J; junction bases unmatched: 10. Germline CDR1 MDHEN, CDR2 SYDVKM. The CDR3 nucleotides are TGTGCCAGCAGTATAACCGGGACAGCAAGTGAAGCTTTCTTT. It codes for CASSITGTASEAFF.

The rearrangement joins TRBV4-1 to TRBJ1-1; possibly TRBD1 for D (5 bases). The germline CDR1 and CDR2 sequences are MGHRA and YSYEKL. This CDR3 has 15 amino acids. V dropped 1 base and J dropped 1 base, with 10 bases sitting between them. CDR3: CASSQVGGGNTEAFF. Written as DNA, the CDR3 is TGCGCCAGCAGCCAAGTTGGGGGAGGGAACACTGAAGCTTTCTTT.

V is TRBV18 and J is TRBJ1-5; D call uncertain. Germline CDR1 KGHSH, CDR2 LQKENI. V was cut by 6 bases and J by 7 bases, with 19 bases left in between. The CDR3 extends over 15 amino acids. The chain's CDR3 is CASSPREAVGQPQHF. The CDR3 DNA sequence: TGTGCCAGCTCCCCTAGGGAGGCAGTGGGCCAGCCCCAGCATTTT.

The chain couples TRBV2 to TRBJ1-5, with 8 bases fitting TRBD1. The CDR3 extends over 14 amino acids. CDR1 and CDR2 (germline): SNHLY, FYNNEI. Trimming at V came to 6 bases and at J to 5 bases, leaving 6 bases not matched to a gene. The CDR3 DNA reads TGTGCCAGCAGCGCCGGACAGGGTGATCAGCCCCAGCATTTT. Its protein product is CASSAGQGDQPQHF.

The rearrangement links TRBV5-1 to TRBJ2-1; 8 nucleotides line up with TRBD2. V lost 2 bases, J lost 6 bases, and 7 bases stayed unmatched. The CDR3 has 15 amino acids. Per the germline V gene, CDR1 is SGHRS and CDR2 is YFSETQ. In nucleotides, the CDR3 is TGCGCCAGCAGCTTCCTCCCGGGACTAGTCAATGAGCAGTTCTTC. Amino acid sequence: CASSFLPGLVNEQFF.

About this clone: The sample carries other DNA sequences with the same CDR3. The chain carries TRBV9 and TRBJ2-7; 7 bases are shared with TRBD2. Trimming at V came to 0 bases and at J to 2 bases, leaving 2 bases not matched to a gene. The CDR3 sequence is 14 residues long. CDR1 and CDR2 (germline): SGDLS, YYNGEE. For the CDR3, the DNA is TGTGCCAGCAGCGTAGGGGGGGGGACCTACGAGCAGTACTTC. Its protein product is CASSVGGGTYEQYF.

This clone showed up just a few times. The chain uses TRBV5-1 and TRBJ1-1; 7 nucleotides align to TRBD1. Per germline, CDR1 SGHRS and CDR2 YFSETQ. The CDR3 is made up of 16 amino acids. Trimming cost V 4 bases and J 0 bases; bases outside gene matches: 9. CDR3 sequence reads: CASSLGQELMNTEAFF. The CDR3 DNA reads as TGCGCCAGCAGCCTTGGACAGGAGCTCATGAACACTGAAGCTTTCTTT.

The V gene is TRBV4-1, the J gene TRBJ2-7; possibly TRBD2 for D (5 bases). With 4 bases removed from V and 6 bases from J, the gap between germline ends came to 16 bases. Germline V gives CDR1 MGHRA, CDR2 YSYEKL. The CDR3 sequence is 14 residues long. CDR3 amino acids: CASSLTMSGIEQYF. The DNA of the CDR3 is TGCGCCAGCAGCCTTACAATGAGCGGCATCGAGCAGTACTTC.

This sequence joins TRBV5-4 and TRBJ2-3, with TRBD2 identical over 10 bases. Trimming took 4 bases from V and 1 from J; bases not matched to a gene: 6. Germline V CDR1 and CDR2: SGHNT, YYREEE (reference sequence). CDR3 length: 16 amino acids. CDR3 residues: CASSVRLAGGTDTQYF. The CDR3 DNA reads TGTGCCAGCAGCGTCCGACTAGCGGGTGGCACAGATACGCAGTATTTT.

The chain links TRBV18 to TRBJ2-1; possibly TRBD2 for D (6 bases). Germline V lookup: CDR1 KGHSH, CDR2 LQKENI. The V and J ends lost 3 bases and 0 bases respectively, with 12 bases between them. The CDR3 sequence is 16 residues long. The CDR3 sequence: CASSPGGGSSYNEQFF. The CDR3 DNA sequence: TGTGCCAGCTCACCTGGGGGAGGTAGCTCCTACAATGAGCAGTTCTTC.

To note about this clone: One end of the junction is discordant with germline, which a read error may explain. V usage is TRBV6-5 and J usage is TRBJ2-7; 7 bases are a match to TRBD2. Germline-derived CDR1 and CDR2 are MNHEY and SVGAGI. The CDR3 is 14 residues long. CDR3: CASTPGRESSEQYF. CDR3 sequence (DNA): TGTGCCAGCACCCCAGGGAGGGAGTCCTCCGAGCAGTACTTC.

This chain links TRBV6-1 with TRBJ1-1; TRBD1 aligns across 7 bases. The CDR3 has 13 amino acids. Germline assignment: CDR1 MNHNS and CDR2 SASEGT. The V gene end was trimmed by 8 bases and the J gene end by 0 bases; junction bases not matched to a gene: 3. CDR3 sequence: CASGGQLNTEAFF. The CDR3 bases are TGTGCCAGCGGGGGACAGCTGAACACTGAAGCTTTCTTT.

The chain couples TRBV29-1 to TRBJ2-5, with D perhaps TRBD1 (5 bases). The J call may be faulty, since TRBJ2-7 better matches the DNA end. This CDR3 region has 13 residues. Germline assignment: CDR1 SQVTM and CDR2 ANQGSEA. The CDR3 sequence is CSVEGQDGGEQYF. The CDR3 DNA reads TGCAGCGTTGAGGGGCAGGATGGCGGCGAGCAGTACTTC.

This clone was found a few times. The chain has TRBV27 and TRBJ2-1; D is perhaps TRBD2 (5 bases). The V end was cut by 3 bases, the J end by 5 bases, with 17 bases between. Per germline, CDR1 MNHEY and CDR2 SMNVEV (reference sequence). The CDR3 sequence is 16 residues long. The CDR3 protein is CASSLEAGLLDNEQFF. The DNA for the CDR3 is TGTGCCAGCAGTTTGGAGGCCGGGCTCCTCGACAATGAGCAGTTCTTC.

This clone was counted between two and nine times. The J gene is TRBJ1-4, the V gene TRBV7-9; no clear D gene. Trimming pared 8 bases from V and 3 bases from J, leaving 13 bases between. The CDR3 has 14 amino acids. The germline gives CDR1 SEHNR, CDR2 FQNEAQ (reference sequence). CDR3 sequence (DNA): TGTGCCAGCGATCCTGGGCAGGCTAATGAAAAACTGTTTTTT. Amino acids: CASDPGQANEKLFF.

This rearrangement joins TRBV29-1 to TRBJ2-3; 7 bases fit TRBD2. Per the germline V gene, CDR1 is SQVTM and CDR2 is ANQGSEA. The CDR3 is made up of 17 amino acids. Trimming removed 4 bases from V and 2 bases from J; junction bases left unmatched: 15. The CDR3 nucleotides read TGCAGCGTTGGCCGCGGCGGGAGAACGCCCCACACAGATACGCAGTATTTT. Protein: CSVGRGGRTPHTDTQYF.

This clone occurred a few times. The CDR3 region has the DNA TGTGCCAGCAGCCAACGGACTAGCGGGTACAATGAGCAGTTCTTC. This encodes CASSQRTSGYNEQFF. The chain links TRBV7-2 to TRBJ2-1; 11 nucleotides line up with TRBD2. The germline V gene has CDR1 SGHTA and CDR2 FQGNSA. After removal of 5 bases from V and 4 bases from J, the junction contained 4 bases not matched to a gene. CDR3 length: 15 residues.

This rearrangement joins TRBV18 to TRBJ2-5, with 7 bases identical to TRBD1. The junction had 3 bases not matched to a gene; V was cut back by 4 bases and J by 4 bases. The CDR3 loop spans 13 amino acids. CDR1 and CDR2 from the germline V gene are KGHSH and LQKENI. The CDR3 loop is CASSLHRGETQYF. Written as DNA, the CDR3 is TGTGCCAGCTCACTTCACAGGGGAGAGACCCAGTACTTC. The complete variable domain, with remaining parts taken from reference TRBV18 and TRBJ2-5, reads NAGVMQNPRHLVRRRGQEARLRCSPMKGHSHVYWYRQLPEEGLKFMVYLQKENIIDESGMPKERFSAEFPKEGPSILRIQQVVRGDSAAYFCASSLHRGETQYFGPGTRLLVL.

This rearrangement joins TRBV7-2 to TRBJ2-3, with TRBD2 identical over 7 bases. CDR1 and CDR2 from the germline V gene are SGHTA and FQGNSA. After removal of 1 base from V and 1 base from J, the junction contained 5 bases not matched to a gene. This CDR3 spans 16 amino acids. CDR3 nucleotides: TGTGCCAGCAGCTTAGAGCGGGGAGTGGGCACAGATACGCAGTATTTT. Translating gives CASSLERGVGTDTQYF. Looking up the rest from reference TRBV7-2 and TRBJ2-3 gives the full variable domain: GAGVSQSPSNKVTEKGKDVELRCDPISGHTALYWYRQSLGQGLEFLIYFQGNSAPDKSGLPSDRFSAERTGGSVSTLTIQRTQQEDSAVYLCASSLERGVGTDTQYFGPGTRLTVL.

This clone has a single count. V gene TRBV5-1 combines with J gene TRBJ2-2; 8 bases match TRBD2. Germline-derived CDR1 and CDR2 are SGHRS and YFSETQ. The CDR3 consists of 15 residues. J gave up 1 base and V 2 bases, and 1 base lay outside the gene matches. The CDR3 protein is CASSFSGVNTGELFF. The CDR3 DNA reads as TGCGCCAGCAGCTTTAGCGGGGTGAACACCGGGGAGCTGTTTTTT. Full variable domain (outside the CDR3, taken from reference TRBV5-1 and TRBJ2-2): KAGVTQTPRYLIKTRGQQVTLSCSPISGHRSVSWYQQTPGQGLQFLFEYFSETQRNKGNFPGRFSGRQFSNSRSEMNVSTLELGDSALYLCASSFSGVNTGELFFGEGSRLTVL.